This is a list of T cell receptor beta chains from one sample in a study of blood T cell repertoires in COVID-19. TCRdb's copy holds only in-frame clones and misses some; the assay was immunoSEQ multiplex PCR. This repertoire shows roughly 260,000 clones, approximately 90% found once; its top ten account for approximately 1.9%. Sequencing was carried out using PBMCs or T cells enriched from blood (not recorded which). The receptors were sampled from a woman younger than 30 who had recovered from COVID-19. Both conserved end residues are part of each CDR3. D genes are given only for firm matches. Part of the rows lack a size; the others show once, few, many or a class for expanded clones.

j_call clone_size v_call d_call cdr3_aa cdr3_nt
TRBJ1-2 - TRBV7-2 - CASSLMAVRGYTF TGTGCCAGCAGCTTAATGGCGGTTAGGGGCTACACCTTC
TRBJ1-2 - TRBV25-1 TRBD1 CASSDTLSTGNYGYTF TGTGCCAGCAGTGATACCCTTTCGACAGGGAACTATGGCTACACCTTC
TRBJ2-7 - TRBV19 TRBD2 CASSMGTSGFYEQYF TGTGCCAGTAGTATGGGGACTAGCGGGTTCTACGAGCAGTACTTC
TRBJ1-1 - TRBV10-3 TRBD1 CAISGTGGNTEAFF TGTGCCATCAGTGGTACAGGGGGGAACACTGAAGCTTTCTTT
TRBJ1-1 - TRBV27 - CASSFGRGIGMNTEAFF TGTGCCAGCAGTTTCGGCAGAGGGATTGGGATGAACACTGAAGCTTTCTTT
TRBJ2-5 - TRBV5-6 TRBD1 CASSFSSAGGKETQYF TGTGCCAGCAGCTTTTCCTCGGCAGGGGGAAAGGAGACCCAGTACTTC
TRBJ1-5 few TRBV15 - CATSRDLWRGHQPQHF TGTGCCACCAGCAGAGATCTGTGGAGGGGACATCAGCCCCAGCATTTT
TRBJ1-5 - TRBV6-1 TRBD1 CASSESPDRLSYQPQHF TGTGCCAGCAGTGAATCCCCGGACAGGCTCTCTTATCAGCCCCAGCATTTT
TRBJ2-7 - TRBV5-1 - CASSLGPLGGEQYF TGCGCCAGCAGCTTGGGCCCGCTGGGGGGCGAGCAGTACTTC
TRBJ1-1 - TRBV6-2/TRBV6-3 - CASSPEAWNTEAFF TGTGCCAGCAGTCCAGAGGCTTGGAACACTGAAGCTTTCTTT
TRBJ1-2 - TRBV2 - CASSEARGTYGYTF TGTGCCAGCAGTGAAGCGCGGGGGACCTATGGCTACACCTTC
TRBJ1-1 - TRBV19 TRBD1 CASSRAGGRFWTEAFF TGTGCCAGTAGCCGCGCAGGGGGGCGTTTTTGGACTGAAGCTTTCTTT
TRBJ1-3 - TRBV5-1 TRBD1 CASSLGRTGVGNTIYF TGCGCCAGCAGCTTGGGACGGACAGGGGTTGGAAACACCATATATTTT
TRBJ1-1 - TRBV7-9 TRBD1 CASPTGDGPEAFF TGTGCCAGCCCGACAGGGGATGGTCCTGAAGCTTTCTTT
TRBJ1-1 - TRBV15 - CATSREQGELEAFF TGTGCCACCAGCAGAGAACAGGGCGAACTGGAAGCTTTCTTT
TRBJ1-1 - TRBV28 TRBD1 CASNRQGVNTEAFF TGTGCCAGCAACCGACAGGGAGTGAACACTGAAGCTTTCTTT
TRBJ2-2 once TRBV28 TRBD2 CASIGGSNGGGELFF TGTGCCAGCATAGGCGGGAGTAACGGGGGCGGGGAGCTGTTTTTT
TRBJ1-6 - TRBV4-1 TRBD1 CASSPGQGSDSYNSPLHF TGCGCCAGCAGCCCAGGACAGGGGAGCGACTCCTATAATTCACCCCTCCACTTT
TRBJ2-1 - TRBV12-3/TRBV12-4 TRBD1 CASTRDSYNEQFF TGTGCCAGCACTCGGGACAGCTACAATGAGCAGTTCTTC
TRBJ1-5 - TRBV28 TRBD1 CASQGVNSNQPQHF TGTGCCAGCCAGGGGGTCAATAGCAATCAGCCCCAGCATTTT
TRBJ1-1 - TRBV19 - CASSMWSGADTEAFF TGTGCCAGTAGTATGTGGTCAGGGGCAGACACTGAAGCTTTCTTT
TRBJ2-2 few TRBV21-1 - CASSAQDAGELFF TGTGCCAGCAGCGCACAGGACGCCGGGGAGCTGTTTTTT
TRBJ2-3 - TRBV10-3 - CAITATPSTDTQYF TGTGCCATCACGGCGACACCTAGCACAGATACGCAGTATTTT
TRBJ2-3 - TRBV4-1 - CASSQVRGTDTQYF TGCGCCAGCAGCCAAGTGCGCGGCACAGATACGCAGTATTTT
TRBJ1-5 - TRBV18 - CASSLGGAGVQPQHF TGTGCCAGCTCATTGGGGGGGGCGGGAGTTCAGCCCCAGCATTTT
TRBJ1-2 - TRBV27 TRBD1 CASSQGGGYTF TGTGCCAGCAGCCAGGGGGGTGGCTACACCTTC
TRBJ2-3 - TRBV5-1 TRBD1 CASSLGTGSGDTQYF TGCGCCAGCAGCCTGGGGACAGGCTCAGGAGATACGCAGTATTTT